The 5 T cell receptor beta chains in this list originate from one sample, sequenced in a study of CD4 T cells in relation to SARS-CoV-2 and coronaviruses. Their antigens remain unidentified. The data were produced by immunoSEQ multiplex PCR, yet TCRdb's version contains in-frame clones alone and is incomplete. The sample holds around 35,000 clones, approximately 86% seen once. The specimen was naive CD4+ T cells from PBMCs, cultured in vitro. Described subset: naive CD4+ T cells isolated by negative enrichment. Receptor source: an adult with COVID-19.

The chain links TRBV18 to TRBJ1-1, with 10 bases aligning to TRBD1. CDR1 and CDR2 (germline): KGHSH, LQKENI. After removal of 2 bases from V and 5 bases from J, the junction contained 8 bases not matched to a gene. This CDR3 has 16 residues. CDR3 DNA sequence: TGTGCCAGCTCACCAGTGACAGGGGGCGGAAGGACTGAAGCTTTCTTT. Its protein is CASSPVTGGGRTEAFF. Together with reference TRBV18 and TRBJ1-1, the CDR3 gives the full variable domain: NAGVMQNPRHLVRRRGQEARLRCSPMKGHSHVYWYRQLPEEGLKFMVYLQKENIIDESGMPKERFSAEFPKEGPSILRIQQVVRGDSAAYFCASSPVTGGGRTEAFFGQGTRLTVV.

This CDR3 is CASSRGRGSSHEQYF. For the CDR3, the DNA is TGTGCCAGCAGCCGAGGCCGCGGGAGTTCCCACGAGCAGTACTTC. The chain couples TRBV7-9 to TRBJ2-7; 7 bases align to TRBD2. Trimming took 5 bases from V and 5 from J; bases not matched to a gene: 12. From germline, CDR1 is SEHNR and CDR2 FQNEAQ (reference sequence). The CDR3 spans 15 residues.

The chain combines TRBV27 with TRBJ2-2; D is perhaps TRBD2 (5 bases). Trimming took off 3 bases at V and 6 bases at J, with 14 bases between the two ends. The germline V gene has CDR1 MNHEY and CDR2 SMNVEV (reference sequence). The CDR3 has 15 amino acids. CDR3 amino acids: CASSLEASPAGELFF. As DNA, the CDR3 is TGTGCCAGCAGTTTGGAGGCTAGTCCGGCCGGGGAGCTGTTTTTT.

J is TRBJ1-4 and V is TRBV5-6; 7 positions agree with TRBD1. The V and J ends lost 4 bases and 8 bases, in that order; junction bases with no gene match: 23. The CDR3 spans 19 residues. In germline, CDR1 is SGHDT, CDR2 YYEEEE. Here the CDR3 reads CASSNRVRDRHPTGEKLFF. The CDR3 DNA sequence: TGTGCCAGCAGCAATCGTGTTCGGGACAGACACCCGACGGGGGAAAAACTGTTTTTT.

V is TRBV30 and J is TRBJ2-2; unclear D gene. CDR1 and CDR2 from the germline V gene are GTSNPN and SVGIG (reference sequence). Trimming pared 1 base from V and 7 bases from J, leaving 10 bases between. The CDR3 length is 13 residues. The CDR3 protein is CAWSGRRDGELFF. CDR3 sequence (DNA): TGTGCCTGGAGTGGGCGTAGGGACGGGGAGCTGTTTTTT.